What follows are 31 T cell receptor beta chains derived from one specimen sequenced in a study of STAT3 mutations in large granular lymphocyte leukemia. Findings and limits, study-wide: Every T-LGLL patient had at least one immunodominant TCRbeta clonotype.

The antigens these receptors bind are not known. This table comes from immunoSEQ multiplex PCR, and its TCRdb copy is limited to in-frame clones, with some not included. The repertoire holds under 5,500 clones, with 62% as singletons. The sample consisted of PBMCs. The receptor set was obtained from a human donor with T large granular lymphocyte leukemia. Some clones in this sample may be carry-over from other donors' samples.

In DNA, the CDR3 is TGCGCCAGCAGATCTCCGGACAGACCCTACGAGCAGTACTTC. It codes for CASRSPDRPYEQYF. The chain combines TRBV5-1 with TRBJ2-7; D possibly corresponds to TRBD1 (6 bases). The CDR3 has 14 amino acids. V was pared by 5 bases and J by 2 bases, with 14 bases between. CDR1 and CDR2 (germline): SGHRS, YFSETQ.

The rearrangement joins TRBV5-1 to TRBJ2-7, with 11 nucleotides matching TRBD2. Germline loops: CDR1 SGHRS, CDR2 YFSETQ. The CDR3 length is 15 residues. Trimming cost V 3 bases and J 5 bases; bases outside gene matches: 7. CDR3 protein: CASSSISGRENEQYF. The CDR3 coding sequence is TGCGCCAGCAGCTCAATTAGCGGGAGGGAAAACGAGCAGTACTTC.

The sample holds a few counts of this clone. The CDR3 sequence is CASSQDGGTGGLDEQFF. The CDR3 DNA sequence: TGTGCCAGCAGCCAAGATGGGGGGACAGGGGGTTTGGATGAGCAGTTCTTC. The chain has TRBV4-2 and TRBJ2-1; 11 positions agree with TRBD1. The CDR3 consists of 17 residues. The V and J ends lost 0 bases and 8 bases, in that order; junction bases with no gene match: 9. Germline CDR1 is LGHNA and CDR2 is YNFKEQ.

The chain recombines TRBV30 with TRBJ2-1; D is possibly TRBD1 (6 bases). The CDR3 extends over 11 amino acids. The V and J ends lost 2 bases and 12 bases respectively, with 11 bases between them. Germline CDR1 reads GTSNPN; CDR2 reads SVGIG (reference sequence). CDR3 coding DNA: TGTGCCTGGAGTACCCAGGGGACGCAGTTCTTC. Translation: CAWSTQGTQFF.

A few counts support this clone. The chain combines TRBV7-9 with TRBJ2-7; D is undetermined. CDR3 length: 13 residues. The germline CDR1 and CDR2 sequences are SEHNR and FQNEAQ (reference sequence). The V and J ends lost 5 bases and 2 bases respectively, with 10 bases between them. The DNA for the CDR3 is TGTGCCAGCAGCCCATCTGGACCCTACGAGCAGTACTTC. Its protein product is CASSPSGPYEQYF.

This sequence joins TRBV7-2 and TRBJ2-7; no firm D call. This CDR3 region has 14 residues. Trimming took off 2 bases at V and 3 bases at J, with 11 bases between the two ends. The V gene's germline CDR1 is SGHTA and CDR2 FQGNSA. CDR3 in amino acids: CASSLYPGSYEQYF. CDR3 coding DNA: TGTGCCAGCAGCTTATACCCCGGCAGCTACGAGCAGTACTTC.

The chain recombines TRBV5-1 with TRBJ2-7; D is undetermined. Germline V lookup: CDR1 SGHRS, CDR2 YFSETQ. The V end was cut by 7 bases, the J end by 0 bases, with 14 bases between. The CDR3 has 14 amino acids. CDR3: CASHSGGNSYEQYF. The CDR3, as DNA: TGCGCCAGCCACTCTGGCGGCAACTCCTACGAGCAGTACTTC.

In its sample, this clone ranks as large. The chain links TRBV6-5 to TRBJ1-1, with 8 bases fitting TRBD1. The CDR3 runs 14 residues. CDR1 is MNHEY and CDR2 is SVGAGI in the germline V gene. V shed 6 bases, J shed 5 bases, and the junction held 8 bases outside the gene matches. The CDR3 loop is CASSYRGSITEAFF. The DNA for the CDR3 is TGTGCCAGCAGCTACAGGGGGAGTATAACTGAAGCTTTCTTT.

The genes are TRBV30 and TRBJ1-6; D remains ambiguous. The germline V gene has CDR1 GTSNPN and CDR2 SVGIG (reference sequence). There are 12 residues in the CDR3. V dropped 5 bases and J dropped 7 bases, with 9 bases sitting between them. The CDR3 DNA reads TGTGCCTGGCGGACGGAGAATTCACCCCTCCACTTT. It yields the protein CAWRTENSPLHF.

This chain links TRBV30 with TRBJ1-1; the D is unclear. This CDR3 contains 11 residues. The germline V gene has CDR1 GTSNPN and CDR2 SVGIG (reference sequence). Trimming took off 3 bases at V and 5 bases at J, with 7 bases between the two ends. In DNA, the CDR3 is TGTGCCTGGAGATCGGGGACTGAAGCTTTCTTT. Translated: CAWRSGTEAFF.

This sequence joins TRBV6-6 and TRBJ2-2; a possible D gene is TRBD1 (5 bases). Trimming took 4 bases from V and 0 from J, leaving 9 bases between them. In germline, CDR1 is MNHNY, CDR2 SVGAGI (reference sequence). The CDR3 totals 15 residues. In DNA form, the CDR3 reads TGTGCCAGCAGTTCCCAGGGTACGAACACCGGGGAGCTGTTTTTT. Encoded protein: CASSSQGTNTGELFF.

In this sample, this clone turned up a few times. This chain links TRBV6-1 with TRBJ1-4; TRBD1 might be the D (5 bases). This CDR3 spans 14 amino acids. Germline values: CDR1 MNHNS, CDR2 SASEGT. The V end lost 6 bases, the J end lost 4 bases, and 12 bases lay between the germline ends. The CDR3 DNA reads TGTGCCAGCAGGGCACACGACAGTAATGAAAAACTGTTTTTT. Translating gives CASRAHDSNEKLFF.

The rearrangement links TRBV4-3 to TRBJ2-7, with 8 bases fitting TRBD2. There are 18 residues in the CDR3. CDR1 LGHNA and CDR2 YSLEER come from the germline V gene. V dropped 0 bases and J dropped 3; count of bases not matched to a gene: 13. The CDR3 DNA is TGCGCCAGCAGCCAAGATCAGATGTATAAGCGGGAGAGCTACGAGCAGTACTTC. This sequence encodes CASSQDQMYKRESYEQYF.

This chain connects TRBV30 to TRBJ1-2; no clear D. The V gene's germline CDR1 is GTSNPN and CDR2 SVGIG (reference sequence). The ends were cut back, 2 bases at V and 2 bases at J, with 6 bases in the middle. The CDR3 spans 12 residues. The CDR3: CAWSPANYGYTF. The DNA for the CDR3 is TGTGCCTGGAGTCCGGCCAACTATGGCTACACCTTC.

This clone has more than one count but fewer than ten. The gene calls are TRBV7-2 and TRBJ2-7, with D possibly being TRBD1 (5 bases). Trimming stripped 3 bases from V and 5 bases from J, with 11 bases between. The CDR3 sequence is 13 residues long. The germline CDR1 and CDR2 sequences are SGHTA and FQGNSA. In DNA form, the CDR3 reads TGTGCCAGCAGCTTTGGTGGGGCGGACGAGCAGTACTTC. Encoded protein: CASSFGGADEQYF.

This chain joins TRBV30 and TRBJ1-6; TRBD1 matches 9 bases. The J segment lost 9 bases and the V segment lost 3 bases, leaving 6 bases of the junction unmatched. Germline lookup yields CDR1 GTSNPN and CDR2 SVGIG (reference sequence). The CDR3 is 14 residues long. The CDR3 bases are TGTGCCTGGAGCCCGGGACAGGGAGGTTCACCCCTCCACTTT. It specifies CAWSPGQGGSPLHF.

The chain links TRBV29-1 to TRBJ1-1; D is ambiguous. Germline V gene lookup returns CDR1 SQVTM and CDR2 ANQGSEA. V was trimmed by 4 bases and J by 1 base, leaving 10 bases between them. The CDR3 consists of 13 residues. CDR3 coding DNA: TGCAGCGTTGGAAGGGAACCGAACACTGAAGCTTTCTTT. Residues: CSVGREPNTEAFF.

The chain links TRBV7-2 to TRBJ1-5; D is unclear. The CDR3 is made up of 15 amino acids. CDR1 is SGHTA and CDR2 is FQGNSA in the germline V gene. V lost 4 bases and J 6 bases, leaving 16 bases between the germline ends. CDR3 bases: TGTGCCAGCAGCTCCCGGGCGGGGAGTCCTCAGCCCCAGCATTTT. It is translated as CASSSRAGSPQPQHF.

The count of this clone is one. This chain connects TRBV15 to TRBJ1-2; 12 positions agree with TRBD1. Germline CDR1 reads LNHNV; CDR2 reads YYDKDF (reference sequence). This CDR3 region has 16 residues. V shed 4 bases and J 7 bases; nucleotides not matched to a gene: 10. In nucleotides, the CDR3 is TGTGCCACCAGCACAGGTACCGGGACAGGGGGCTTTGGCTACACCTTC. Protein sequence: CATSTGTGTGGFGYTF.

The chain couples TRBV27 to TRBJ2-7; possibly TRBD2 for D (7 bases). V lost 4 bases, J lost 5 bases, and 15 bases lay in between. Germline values: CDR1 MNHEY, CDR2 SMNVEV (reference sequence). This CDR3 is 14 amino acids long. The CDR3 spells CASSWMGAGDEQYF. The CDR3 DNA reads as TGTGCCAGCAGTTGGATGGGGGCGGGAGACGAGCAGTACTTC.

This clone was found a few times. The chain carries TRBV29-1 and TRBJ1-2, with D tentatively TRBD1 (5 bases). The germline V gene has CDR1 SQVTM and CDR2 ANQGSEA. Trimming stripped 2 bases from V and 4 bases from J, with 11 bases between. The CDR3 loop spans 13 amino acids. CDR3 sequence (DNA): TGCAGCGTTGAACCAGGGACGGCCTATGGCTACACCTTC. Translated, it gives CSVEPGTAYGYTF.

The rearrangement uses TRBV7-9 and TRBJ1-3, with D tentatively TRBD1 (5 bases). The V end was cut by 8 bases, the J end by 0 bases, with 8 bases between. This CDR3 region has 13 residues. Per the germline V gene, CDR1 is SEHNR and CDR2 is FQNEAQ (reference sequence). The CDR3 loop is CASRGSSGNTIYF. The CDR3 DNA is TGTGCCAGCCGGGGGAGCTCTGGAAACACCATATATTTT.

The rearrangement uses TRBV5-1 and TRBJ1-2; possible D gene TRBD1, 5 bases. The CDR3 length is 15 residues. The ends were cut back, 5 bases at V and 4 bases at J, with 18 bases in the middle. The germline gives CDR1 SGHRS, CDR2 YFSETQ. CDR3 DNA sequence: TGCGCCAGCAGTCCCGGGACGAGCGGTCTCTATGGCTACACCTTC. Its translation: CASSPGTSGLYGYTF.

Worth noting for this clone: The junction and the germline gene differ at one end; a read error may be behind it. The chain combines TRBV5-1 with TRBJ2-7, with a tentative D call TRBD2 (5 bases). Germline lookup yields CDR1 SGHRS and CDR2 YFSETQ. The CDR3 consists of 15 residues. CDR3 coding DNA: TGCGCCAGCAGCTTGGGCGGCGGGCCCTCCTTCGAGCAGTACTTC. It translates to CASSLGGGPSFEQYF.

This chain links TRBV5-1 with TRBJ2-5; D remains ambiguous. The germline V gene encodes CDR1 SGHRS and CDR2 YFSETQ. There are 15 residues in the CDR3. V dropped 0 bases and J dropped 0 bases, with 9 bases sitting between them. The CDR3 here is CASSLGPPYQETQYF. CDR3 DNA sequence: TGCGCCAGCAGCTTGGGACCGCCGTACCAAGAGACCCAGTACTTC. The complete variable domain, with remaining parts taken from reference TRBV5-1 and TRBJ2-5, reads KAGVTQTPRYLIKTRGQQVTLSCSPISGHRSVSWYQQTPGQGLQFLFEYFSETQRNKGNFPGRFSGRQFSNSRSEMNVSTLELGDSALYLCASSLGPPYQETQYFGPGTRLLVL.

This clone was picked up a small number of times. V and J are TRBV5-1 and TRBJ2-1; weak D call: TRBD1 (6 bases). In germline, CDR1 is SGHRS, CDR2 YFSETQ. This CDR3 region has 15 residues. V lost 4 bases, J lost 3 bases, and 14 bases lay in between. The CDR3 DNA follows: TGCGCCAGCAGCACACAGGGAGCGGTCTACAATGAGCAGTTCTTC. Translating gives CASSTQGAVYNEQFF. Variable domain in full (rest from reference TRBV5-1 and TRBJ2-1): KAGVTQTPRYLIKTRGQQVTLSCSPISGHRSVSWYQQTPGQGLQFLFEYFSETQRNKGNFPGRFSGRQFSNSRSEMNVSTLELGDSALYLCASSTQGAVYNEQFFGPGTRLTVL.

J is TRBJ2-7 and V is TRBV5-4; TRBD2 is a possible D gene (6 bases). V lost 3 bases to trimming and J lost 6 bases, with 19 bases between them. Germline V CDR1 and CDR2: SGHNT, YYREEE (reference sequence). The CDR3 is made up of 15 amino acids. CDR3: CASSYPGTRPGEQYF. The CDR3 nucleotides are TGTGCCAGCAGCTACCCCGGGACTCGACCCGGCGAGCAGTACTTC.

This clone has more than one count but fewer than ten. The chain joins TRBV7-9 to TRBJ2-5, with TRBD2 matching over 10 bases. V lost 5 bases to trimming and J lost 4 bases; unmatched junction nucleotides: 4. The V gene's germline CDR1 is SEHNR and CDR2 FQNEAQ (reference sequence). The CDR3 contains 14 residues. The CDR3 sequence: CASSLLAGGETQYF. In DNA form, the CDR3 reads TGTGCCAGCAGCCTATTAGCGGGAGGAGAGACCCAGTACTTC.

This clone was seen a handful of times. The chain combines TRBV5-3 with TRBJ1-5; D remains unclear. TRBV5-3 is an open reading frame, and its role is uncertain. The CDR3 totals 17 residues. V was clipped by 3 bases and J by 0 bases, with 16 bases between them. This chain's CDR3 is CARSSHWCGDSNQPQHF. The CDR3 nucleotides are TGTGCCAGAAGCTCCCACTGGTGCGGGGATAGCAATCAGCCCCAGCATTTT.

As DNA, the CDR3 is TGTGCCAGCTCACCCGACAGCAATCAGCCCCAGCATTTT. Amino acids: CASSPDSNQPQHF. V is TRBV18 and J is TRBJ1-5; the D is unclear. Trimming took off 3 bases at V and 1 base at J, with 4 bases between the two ends. The CDR3 has 13 amino acids. Germline CDR1 KGHSH, CDR2 LQKENI.

J is TRBJ1-2 and V is TRBV5-1, with D tentatively TRBD1 (6 bases). The CDR3 is made up of 14 amino acids. V lost 0 bases and J 2 bases, leaving 8 bases between the germline ends. Germline V gene sequence: CDR1 SGHRS, CDR2 YFSETQ. As DNA, the CDR3 is TGCGCCAGCAGCTTGGAACAGGGAAACTATGGCTACACCTTC. Translated, it gives CASSLEQGNYGYTF.